Here is one T cell receptor (beta chain) with its context. Its specificity is not known. Treatment: roughly nine-day PBMC culture with coronavirus spike peptide pools or control peptides (ViraFEST assay). Via ViraFEST, peptide pools expanded antigen-specific T cells before TCR sequencing. Cultures of PBMCs, around 2 million per well, were set up with about 10 IU/ml IL-2 and roughly 10 ug/ml peptide pools. Fresh replacement IL-2 medium substituted for half the medium on days 3 and 7. Sequencing of DNA taken from cultured CD4+ T cells relied on the Oncomine TCR Beta short-read assay. In TCRdb, the PCR reads were re-called with MiXCR into one record per CDR3 protein. The data contain 3,500 to 5,000 distinct CDR3 sequences, 22% of them singletons. The sample originates from a study of vaccination and CD4 T cells after COVID-19. Overall study: Post-vaccine sampling followed dose two by a median roughly 70 days (range 14 to 241).

After removal of 8 bases from V and 7 bases from J, the junction contained 9 bases not matched to a gene. Germline values: CDR1 MGHDK, CDR2 SYGVNS. CDR3 length: 14 amino acids. This sequence joins TRBV25-1 and TRBJ1-2; TRBD1 aligns across 11 bases. The specimen was CD4+ T cells from blood, cultured in vitro, collected after SARS-CoV-2 vaccination. The source of this sequence is a human donor who had recovered from COVID-19. CDR3: CASHPGTGGSGYTF. CDR3 coding DNA: TGTGCCAGCCATCCCGGGACAGGGGGGTCTGGCTACACCTTC.